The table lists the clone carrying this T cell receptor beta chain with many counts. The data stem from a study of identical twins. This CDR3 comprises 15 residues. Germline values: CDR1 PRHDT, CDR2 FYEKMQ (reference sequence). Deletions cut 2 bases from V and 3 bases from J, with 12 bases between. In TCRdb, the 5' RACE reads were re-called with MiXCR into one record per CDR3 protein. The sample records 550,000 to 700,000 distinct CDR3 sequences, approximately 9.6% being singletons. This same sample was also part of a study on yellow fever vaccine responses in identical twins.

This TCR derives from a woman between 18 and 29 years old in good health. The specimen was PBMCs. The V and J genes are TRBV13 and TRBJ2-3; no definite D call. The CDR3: CASSLRPAGTDTQYF. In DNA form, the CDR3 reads TGTGCCAGCAGCTTACGGCCGGCCGGGACAGATACGCAGTATTTT.